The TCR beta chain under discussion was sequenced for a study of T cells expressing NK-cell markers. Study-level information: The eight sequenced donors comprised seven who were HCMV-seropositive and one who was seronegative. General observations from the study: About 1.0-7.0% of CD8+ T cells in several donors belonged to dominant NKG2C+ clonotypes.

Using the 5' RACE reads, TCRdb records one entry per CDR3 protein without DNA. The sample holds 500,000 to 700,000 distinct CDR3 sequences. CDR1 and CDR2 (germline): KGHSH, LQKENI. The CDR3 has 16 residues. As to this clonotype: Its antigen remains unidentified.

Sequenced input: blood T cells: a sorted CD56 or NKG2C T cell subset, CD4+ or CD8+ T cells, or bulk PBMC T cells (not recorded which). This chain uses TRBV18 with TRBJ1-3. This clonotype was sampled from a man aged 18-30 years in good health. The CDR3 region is CASSMQPGSSGNTIYF.